This T cell receptor (beta chain) comes out of a study of control samples from healthy donors and cancer patients. Libraries were prepared by immunoSEQ multiplex PCR; TCRdb keeps only in-frame clonotypes and omits some of them. Seen here are 100,000 to 150,000 clones, 92% observed once, and the top ten hold 2.1%. The TCR sequence derives from a woman in her forties or fifties in good health. Sequencing was carried out using blood.

CDR3 amino acids: CASSFGTGGLEQYF. DNA of the CDR3: TGTGCCAGCAGCTTCGGGACAGGGGGCTTAGAGCAGTACTTC. The chain has TRBV5-4 and TRBJ2-7; TRBD1 matches 12 bases. Unmatched junction bases numbered 4, after V lost 2 bases and J lost 7 bases. Germline V gene lookup returns CDR1 SGHNT and CDR2 YYREEE (reference sequence). This CDR3 is built from 14 residues.